These T cell receptor beta chains were read from a single sample in a study of T cell responses to AZD1222 COVID-19 vaccine. The protocol was immunoSEQ multiplex PCR, while the TCRdb copy is restricted to in-frame clones and leaves out a portion. Counted here are 87,000 or so clones, around nine tenths occurring once; the ten biggest clones make up around 4%. The sample was peripheral blood, taken on day 0 of AZD1222 vaccination. The receptors were sampled from an adult in good health. Each CDR3 is given with its conserved first and last residue. Each record gives: V gene, clone size, D gene, J gene, CDR3 protein, CDR3 DNA. A D gene is named only where the DNA matches it firmly. Clone size, where shown, is once, few, many, or a class for clones that have expanded.

TRBV5-4	few	TRBD1	TRBJ2-7	CASSPRDRAYEQYF	TGTGCCAGCAGCCCGAGGGACAGGGCCTACGAGCAGTACTTC
TRBV2	.	TRBD2	TRBJ2-1	CASSERGDSYNEQFF	TGTGCCAGCAGTGAACGGGGGGACTCCTACAATGAGCAGTTCTTC
TRBV28	.	TRBD1	TRBJ1-6	CASRGNRGTPLHF	TGTGCCAGCCGTGGGAACAGGGGAACACCCCTCCACTTT
TRBV19	.	.	TRBJ2-1	CATAVGVVSYNEQFF	TGTGCCACCGCGGTGGGGGTTGTATCCTACAATGAGCAGTTCTTC
TRBV7-8	.	TRBD1	TRBJ1-4	CASSTDRVGEKLFF	TGTGCCAGCAGCACCGACAGGGTTGGTGAAAAACTGTTTTTT
TRBV7-2	.	.	TRBJ2-3	CASSLSGGPSVDTQYF	TGTGCCAGCAGCTTGTCGGGGGGCCCCAGCGTCGATACGCAGTATTTT
TRBV4-3	.	.	TRBJ2-6	CASSQDGGAGANVLTF	TGCGCCAGCAGCCAAGATGGGGGCGCTGGGGCCAACGTCCTGACTTTC
TRBV18	.	.	TRBJ1-2	CASSPDGSYGYTF	TGTGCCAGCTCACCAGACGGCTCTTATGGCTACACCTTC
TRBV9	.	TRBD1	TRBJ1-6	CASSAPGTGISSYNSPLHF	TGTGCCAGCAGCGCCCCCGGGACAGGGATCAGCTCCTATAATTCACCCCTCCACTTT
TRBV14	.	.	TRBJ2-3	CASSHIPDTQYF	TGTGCCAGCAGCCATATCCCAGATACGCAGTATTTT
TRBV9	.	TRBD2	TRBJ2-3	CASSLGLVSFADTQYF	TGTGCCAGCAGCTTAGGACTAGTGAGCTTTGCAGATACGCAGTATTTT
TRBV2	.	.	TRBJ1-1	CASSSQNTEAFF	TGTGCCAGCAGCTCCCAGAACACTGAAGCTTTCTTT
TRBV6-5	.	.	TRBJ1-4	CASSIQAATNEKLFF	TGTGCCAGCAGTATACAGGCTGCAACTAATGAAAAACTGTTTTTT
TRBV7-8	.	.	TRBJ2-5	CASSPSGIPRSETQYF	TGTGCCAGCAGCCCATCCGGGATCCCCCGATCGGAGACCCAGTACTTC
TRBV6-5	.	TRBD2	TRBJ2-1	CASRPAGGEYNEQFF	TGTGCCAGCAGGCCAGCGGGGGGGGAATACAATGAGCAGTTCTTC
TRBV6-5	.	.	TRBJ1-1	CASSYRGGKTEAFF	TGTGCCAGCAGTTACCGGGGGGGAAAGACTGAAGCTTTCTTT
TRBV7-9	once	.	TRBJ1-2	CASSLDGYTF	TGTGCCAGCAGCTTAGATGGCTACACCTTC
TRBV2	.	.	TRBJ1-1	CASKGGAGLNTEAFF	TGTGCCAGCAAAGGGGGGGCGGGATTGAACACTGAAGCTTTCTTT
TRBV19	.	.	TRBJ1-3	CASSKRGLGNTIYF	TGTGCCAGTAGTAAACGGGGATTAGGAAACACCATATATTTT
TRBV27	few	.	TRBJ1-5	CASSPSGGPQHF	TGTGCCAGCAGTCCATCCGGAGGGCCCCAGCATTTT
TRBV7-3	.	.	TRBJ2-1	CASSPQGRMNEQFF	TGTGCCAGCAGCCCCCAGGGCCGGATGAATGAGCAGTTCTTC
TRBV5-1	.	TRBD1	TRBJ1-1	CASSLRQGVNTEAFF	TGCGCCAGCAGCTTGAGACAGGGGGTGAACACTGAAGCTTTCTTT
TRBV21-1	.	.	TRBJ1-2	CAGSPERNRGTYGYTF	TGTGCCGGAAGCCCCGAGCGAAACAGGGGCACCTATGGCTACACCTTC
TRBV7-2	.	TRBD1	TRBJ2-1	CASSWGRQGWDEQFF	TGTGCCAGCAGCTGGGGCAGACAGGGGTGGGATGAGCAGTTCTTC
TRBV6-5	.	.	TRBJ2-7	CASRPLVGAYEQYF	TGTGCCAGCAGGCCCTTAGTCGGGGCCTACGAGCAGTACTTC
TRBV10-3	.	TRBD1	TRBJ1-2	CAISGQGPFNYGYTF	TGTGCCATCAGTGGACAGGGACCCTTTAACTATGGCTACACCTTC
TRBV5-1	.	.	TRBJ2-1	CASSAGASSYNEQFF	TGCGCCAGCAGCGCCGGGGCCTCCTCCTACAATGAGCAGTTCTTC
TRBV2	few	.	TRBJ1-1	CASSIVMNTEAFF	TGTGCCAGCAGCATCGTGATGAACACTGAAGCTTTCTTT
TRBV6-1	once	TRBD1	TRBJ1-5	CASSAFDGAGGQPQHF	TGTGCCAGCAGTGCCTTCGACGGTGCAGGGGGGCAGCCCCAGCATTTT
TRBV7-9	.	.	TRBJ1-5	CASSAGQPGDQPQHF	TGTGCCAGCAGCGCCGGACAGCCGGGGGATCAGCCCCAGCATTTT
TRBV20-1	.	.	TRBJ1-3	CSASEGGSGNTIYF	TGCAGTGCTAGTGAGGGAGGGTCTGGAAACACCATATATTTT
TRBV6-4	few	TRBD1	TRBJ2-1	CASSDGPGQGSNEQFF	TGTGCCAGCAGTGACGGCCCGGGACAGGGAAGCAATGAGCAGTTCTTC
TRBV28	.	.	TRBJ1-2	CASSFSDSYGYTF	TGTGCCAGCAGTTTTTCCGATTCCTATGGCTACACCTTC
TRBV6-1	.	.	TRBJ2-1	CASSEGPVVYNEQFF	TGTGCCAGCAGTGAAGGTCCGGTGGTGTACAATGAGCAGTTCTTC
TRBV2	.	TRBD2	TRBJ2-5	CASGGLAGAQETQYF	TGTGCCAGCGGGGGACTAGCGGGGGCGCAAGAGACCCAGTACTTC
TRBV11-3	.	TRBD1	TRBJ2-3	CASSPGTGLKKDTDTQYF	TGTGCCAGCAGCCCCGGGACAGGGTTGAAAAAGGACACAGATACGCAGTATTTT
TRBV11-2	.	TRBD1	TRBJ1-5	CASSGMTGRNQPQHF	TGTGCCAGCAGCGGGATGACAGGGCGCAATCAGCCCCAGCATTTT
TRBV4-1	few	TRBD1	TRBJ2-7	CARHHLDREYF	TGCGCCAGGCATCACCTCGACAGGGAGTACTTC
TRBV9	.	.	TRBJ2-5	CASSVARGETQYF	TGTGCCAGCAGCGTAGCCAGGGGCGAGACCCAGTACTTC
TRBV4-1	.	TRBD1	TRBJ1-2	CASSQARDRVNYGYTF	TGCGCCAGCAGCCAGGCCCGGGACAGGGTTAACTATGGCTACACCTTC
TRBV10-3	.	TRBD2	TRBJ2-3	CATSAGGSADTQYF	TGTGCCACCTCAGCGGGGGGGTCTGCAGATACGCAGTATTTT
TRBV3-1/TRBV3-2	once	TRBD1	TRBJ1-1	CASSQGGDRVEAFF	TGTGCCAGCAGCCAAGGAGGGGACAGGGTTGAGGCTTTCTTT
TRBV12-3/TRBV12-4	.	.	TRBJ2-7	CASSLEAADEQYF	TGTGCCAGCAGTTTAGAGGCAGCCGACGAGCAGTACTTC
TRBV5-4	.	.	TRBJ1-1	CASSAHPGPRGEAFF	TGTGCCAGCAGCGCGCACCCGGGGCCCCGAGGGGAAGCTTTCTTT
TRBV21-1	.	.	TRBJ1-1	CASSKGSIRAEAFF	TGTGCCAGCAGCAAAGGGAGCATTAGGGCTGAAGCTTTCTTT
TRBV6-6	once	.	TRBJ1-6	CASSRTSASRRVSPLHF	TGTGCCAGCAGTCGCACCTCTGCCAGTCGGCGGGTTTCACCCCTCCACTTT
TRBV28	.	.	TRBJ1-2	CASSRGGNYGYTF	TGTGCCAGCAGTCGCGGGGGTAACTATGGCTACACCTTC
TRBV6-5	.	.	TRBJ1-2	CASSQGRYGYTF	TGTGCCAGCAGCCAGGGGCGGTATGGCTACACCTTC